Sequencing of this TCR beta chain was carried out in a study of identical twins. Broader study findings: Low generation-probability sequences were in excess among twin-shared out-of-frame alpha sequences.

Germline trimming cut 0 bases from V and 4 bases from J; bases unmatched to any gene: 6. CDR3 size: 15 residues. Germline V gene sequence: CDR1 DFQATT, CDR2 SNEGSKA (reference sequence). This clonotype was detected only a few times. What it binds is unknown. TCRdb re-called the 5' RACE reads through MiXCR, storing one row per CDR3 protein. The table records some 590,000 distinct CDR3 sequences, over 8.5% of them present only once. The sample was also reused in another study, on yellow fever vaccine responses in identical twins.

The sequenced sample was PBMCs. The chain joins TRBV20-1 to TRBJ2-7; TRBD2 agrees at 10 bases. The receptor was isolated from a woman aged 18 to 35 in good health. CDR3 DNA sequence: TGCAGTGCTAGAGATGAAGCGGGGGGGCTGTACGAGCAGTACTTC. Its protein product is CSARDEAGGLYEQYF.